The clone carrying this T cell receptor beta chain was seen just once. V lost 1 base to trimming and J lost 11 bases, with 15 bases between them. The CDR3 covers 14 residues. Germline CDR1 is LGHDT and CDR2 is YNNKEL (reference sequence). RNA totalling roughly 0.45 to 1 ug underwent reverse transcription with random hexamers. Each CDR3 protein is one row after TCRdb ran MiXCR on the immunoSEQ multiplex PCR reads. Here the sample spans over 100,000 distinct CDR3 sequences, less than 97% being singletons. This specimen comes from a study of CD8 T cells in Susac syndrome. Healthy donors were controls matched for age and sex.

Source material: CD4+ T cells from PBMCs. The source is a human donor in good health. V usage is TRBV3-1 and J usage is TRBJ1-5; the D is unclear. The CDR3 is CASSQGEGSRAQHF. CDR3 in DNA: TGTGCCAGCAGCCAAGGTGAGGGCTCAAGGGCCCAGCATTTT.